These 9 T cell receptor beta chains were sequenced from one sample in a study of T cells in Graves' hyperthyroidism and ophthalmopathy. Using RNA transcripts as the source, TCR beta CDR3 regions were amplified. An initial round of RT-PCR targeting the TCR CDR3 relied on the HTBI primer set. Each CDR3 protein is one row after TCRdb ran MiXCR on the multiplex PCR reads. The sample includes about 410,000 distinct CDR3 sequences, about 15% of them seen just once. Sequencing was done on a sample of blood. The receptors here all came from a man younger than 35 with Graves' ophthalmopathy.

In this sample, this clonotype turned up many times. CDR3 nucleotide sequence: TGCGCCAGCAGCCAAGGACCCAGCTCCTACGAGCAGTACTTC. Protein product: CASSQGPSSYEQYF. The rearrangement uses TRBV4-1 and TRBJ2-7; D gene ambiguous. This CDR3 is built from 14 residues. Germline lookup yields CDR1 MGHRA and CDR2 YSYEKL. Trimming stripped 1 base from V and 0 bases from J, with 7 bases between.

Ten or more counts support this clonotype. The gene calls are TRBV2 and TRBJ2-5; TRBD2 matches at 13 bases. CDR3 length: 20 residues. Germline V gene lookup returns CDR1 SNHLY and CDR2 FYNNEI. Germline trimming cut 4 bases from V and 1 base from J; bases unmatched to any gene: 15. The CDR3 coding sequence is TGTGCCAGCAGTGGCGGGGGGACTAGCGGGACTTTGAGGGGCCAAGAGACCCAGTACTTC. Protein sequence: CASSGGGTSGTLRGQETQYF.

With respect to this clonotype: A clone one base away is much larger, so this may be a read error. The chain is built from TRBV27 and TRBJ2-7, with 7 bases aligning to TRBD1. This CDR3 has 13 residues. Germline values: CDR1 MNHEY, CDR2 SMNVEV (reference sequence). The CDR3 nucleotides are TGTGCCAGCGGATCGACAGGGACCTACGAGCGGTACTTC. This encodes CASGSTGTYERYF.

Ten or more counts support this clonotype. The chain has TRBV2 and TRBJ2-4; TRBD1 might be the D (7 bases). Deletions cut 6 bases from V and 0 bases from J, with 18 bases between. Germline V lookup: CDR1 SNHLY, CDR2 FYNNEI. The CDR3 is 17 residues long. The CDR3 DNA is TGTGCCAGCAGGCCCAGGGGGGCGAGTCTAGCCAAAAACATTCAGTACTTC. Translated, it gives CASRPRGASLAKNIQYF.

This clonotype was seen repeatedly, ten times or more. The J gene is TRBJ2-7, the V gene TRBV18, with a possible D match to TRBD2 (5 bases). Trimming removed 4 bases from V and 0 bases from J, with 19 bases in between. CDR1 is KGHSH and CDR2 is LQKENI in the germline V gene. This CDR3 is built from 17 residues. CDR3 nucleotide sequence: TGTGCCAGCTCACTCACCTCTCGGACTCGACACTCCTACGAGCAGTACTTC. It yields the protein CASSLTSRTRHSYEQYF.

Many counts were recorded for this clonotype. The rearrangement joins TRBV10-3 to TRBJ2-7, with D possibly TRBD1 on 6 matching bases. The CDR3 runs to 12 residues. Germline loops: CDR1 ENHRY, CDR2 SYGVKD. The V end was cut by 5 bases, the J end by 5 bases, with 10 bases between. The CDR3, as DNA: TGTGCCATCAGTCAACAGGGCCACGAGCAGTACTTC. Translation: CAISQQGHEQYF.

This clonotype was observed many times. The chain carries TRBV5-5 and TRBJ2-7; 7 bases agree with TRBD2. The germline gives CDR1 SGHKS, CDR2 YYEKEE (reference sequence). The ends lost 0 bases at V and 8 bases at J; junction bases unmatched: 8. This CDR3 comprises 14 residues. The DNA of the CDR3 is TGTGCCAGCAGCTTGGAGCCAGCGGGGCGAAAGCAGTACTTC. Translated, it gives CASSLEPAGRKQYF.

V usage is TRBV7-8 and J usage is TRBJ2-2; 8 nucleotides align to TRBD1. This CDR3 has 16 residues. V shed 5 bases and J 5 bases; nucleotides not matched to a gene: 10. Germline assignment: CDR1 SGHVS and CDR2 FQNEAQ. CDR3 sequence (DNA): TGTGCCAGCAGCAGGAGGACAGGGAGAAAGACCGGGGAGCTGTTTTTT. It specifies CASSRRTGRKTGELFF. Complete variable domain (other parts from reference TRBV7-8 and TRBJ2-2): GAGVSQSPRYKVAKRGQDVALRCDPISGHVSLFWYQQALGQGPEFLTYFQNEAQLDKSGLPSDRFFAERPEGSVSTLKIQRTQQEDSAVYLCASSRRTGRKTGELFFGEGSRLTVL.

In this sample, this clonotype turned up many times. This CDR3 is CASSLLGTTQYF. CDR3 DNA: TGTGCCAGCAGTTTACTCGGGACTACGCAGTATTTT. This sequence joins TRBV12-3 or TRBV12-4 and TRBJ2-3; D may correspond to TRBD1 or TRBD2 (5 bases each). V lost 2 bases and J lost 8, with 8 bases in between. There are 12 residues in the CDR3.